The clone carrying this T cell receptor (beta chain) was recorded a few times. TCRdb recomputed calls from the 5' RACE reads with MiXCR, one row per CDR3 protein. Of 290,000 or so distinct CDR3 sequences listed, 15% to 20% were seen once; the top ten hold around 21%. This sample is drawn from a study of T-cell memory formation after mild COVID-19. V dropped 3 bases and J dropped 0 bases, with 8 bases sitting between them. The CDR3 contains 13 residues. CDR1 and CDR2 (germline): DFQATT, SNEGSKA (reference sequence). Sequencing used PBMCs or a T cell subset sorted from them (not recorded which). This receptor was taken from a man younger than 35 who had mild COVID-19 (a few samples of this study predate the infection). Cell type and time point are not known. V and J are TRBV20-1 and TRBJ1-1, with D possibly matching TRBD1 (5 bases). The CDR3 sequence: CSASGDVNTEAFF. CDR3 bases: TGCAGTGCTAGTGGGGACGTGAACACTGAAGCTTTCTTT.